This T cell receptor beta chain was retrieved from a study of blood T cell repertoires in COVID-19. Study-wide context: The samples span acute and convalescent COVID-19 from the United States, Italy and Spain. The analysed material was cDNA or gDNA that came from T cells, B-cell-depleted T cells, or PBMCs.

The study assigned cohorts using participant-reported clinical history. In the source study's methods: How many nucleated cells were present was estimated from reference gene primer amplification. Clones were read by immunoSEQ multiplex PCR, and TCRdb kept only the in-frame ones, dropping some. D and trimming were read from the DNA, whereas the V and J calls and clone size are those reported in that table. The sample records 250,000 to 350,000 clones, roughly 90% being singletons. The CDR3 consists of 14 residues. Germline CDR1 is SGHRS and CDR2 is YFSETQ. The V end was cut by 4 bases, the J end by 7 bases, with 14 bases between.

The sequenced sample was PBMCs or T cells enriched from blood (not recorded which). The genes are TRBV5-1 and TRBJ1-4; TRBD1 is a possible D gene (5 bases). This TCR was recovered from a woman in her late teens or twenties with acute COVID-19. The CDR3 DNA sequence: TGCGCCAGCAGCCCGGGACTCCTGGGTGAAAAACTGTTTTTT. Its translation is CASSPGLLGEKLFF. The entire variable domain, with the rest obtained from reference TRBV5-1 and TRBJ1-4, is as follows: KAGVTQTPRYLIKTRGQQVTLSCSPISGHRSVSWYQQTPGQGLQFLFEYFSETQRNKGNFPGRFSGRQFSNSRSEMNVSTLELGDSALYLCASSPGLLGEKLFFGSGTQLSVL.